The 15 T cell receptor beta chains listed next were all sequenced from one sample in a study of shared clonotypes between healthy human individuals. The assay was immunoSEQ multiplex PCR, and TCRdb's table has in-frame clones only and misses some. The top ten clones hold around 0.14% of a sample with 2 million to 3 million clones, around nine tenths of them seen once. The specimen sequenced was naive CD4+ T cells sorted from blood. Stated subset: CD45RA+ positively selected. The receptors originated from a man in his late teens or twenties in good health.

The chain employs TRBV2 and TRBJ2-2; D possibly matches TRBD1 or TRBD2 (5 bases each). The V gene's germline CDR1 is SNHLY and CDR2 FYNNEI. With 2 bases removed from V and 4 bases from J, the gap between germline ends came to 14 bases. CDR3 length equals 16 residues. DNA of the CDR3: TGTGCCAGCAGTGAAATTAAGCCGGGGCCCACCGGGGAGCTGTTTTTT. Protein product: CASSEIKPGPTGELFF.

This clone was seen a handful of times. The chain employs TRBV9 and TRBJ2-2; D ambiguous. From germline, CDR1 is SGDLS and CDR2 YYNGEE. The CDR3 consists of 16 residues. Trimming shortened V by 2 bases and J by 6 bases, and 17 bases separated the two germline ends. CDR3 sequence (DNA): TGTGCCAGCAGCGTCGGTTCGCAGCGAAGGCCCGGGGAGCTGTTTTTT. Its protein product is CASSVGSQRRPGELFF. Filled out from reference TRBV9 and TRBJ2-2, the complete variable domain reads DSGVTQTPKHLITATGQRVTLRCSPRSGDLSVYWYQQSLDQGLQFLIQYYNGEERAKGNILERFSAQQFPDLHSELNLSSLELGDSALYFCASSVGSQRRPGELFFGEGSRLTVL.

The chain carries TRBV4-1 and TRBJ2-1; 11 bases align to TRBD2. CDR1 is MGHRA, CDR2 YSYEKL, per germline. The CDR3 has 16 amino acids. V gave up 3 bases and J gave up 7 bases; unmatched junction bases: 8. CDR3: CASSHQLAGAGNEQFF. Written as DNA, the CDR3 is TGCGCCAGCAGCCACCAACTAGCGGGGGCAGGGAATGAGCAGTTCTTC.

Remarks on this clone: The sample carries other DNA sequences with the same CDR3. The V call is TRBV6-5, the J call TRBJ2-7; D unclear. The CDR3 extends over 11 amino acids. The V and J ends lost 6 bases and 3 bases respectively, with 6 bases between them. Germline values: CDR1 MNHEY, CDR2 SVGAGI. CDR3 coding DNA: TGTGCCAGCAGGACGTACTACGAGCAGTACTTC. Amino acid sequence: CASRTYYEQYF.

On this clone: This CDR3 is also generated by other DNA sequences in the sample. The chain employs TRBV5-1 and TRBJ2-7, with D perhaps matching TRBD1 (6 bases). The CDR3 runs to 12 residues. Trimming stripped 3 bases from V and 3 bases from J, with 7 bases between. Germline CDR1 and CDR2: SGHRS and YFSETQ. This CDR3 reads CASSSTGYEQYF. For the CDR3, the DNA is TGCGCCAGCAGCTCGACAGGCTACGAGCAGTACTTC.

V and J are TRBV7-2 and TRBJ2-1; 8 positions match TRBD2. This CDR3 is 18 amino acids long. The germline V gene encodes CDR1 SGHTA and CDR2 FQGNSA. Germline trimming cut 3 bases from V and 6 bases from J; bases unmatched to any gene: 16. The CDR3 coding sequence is TGTGCCAGCAGCTTCACATACACCGGACTAGCACCCCGCAATGAGCAGTTCTTC. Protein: CASSFTYTGLAPRNEQFF.

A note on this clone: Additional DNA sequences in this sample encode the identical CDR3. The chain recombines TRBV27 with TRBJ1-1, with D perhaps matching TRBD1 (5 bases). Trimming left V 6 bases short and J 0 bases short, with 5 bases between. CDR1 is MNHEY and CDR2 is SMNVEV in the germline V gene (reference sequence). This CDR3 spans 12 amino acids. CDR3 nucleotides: TGTGCCAGCAGGGGACTGAACACTGAAGCTTTCTTT. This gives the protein CASRGLNTEAFF.

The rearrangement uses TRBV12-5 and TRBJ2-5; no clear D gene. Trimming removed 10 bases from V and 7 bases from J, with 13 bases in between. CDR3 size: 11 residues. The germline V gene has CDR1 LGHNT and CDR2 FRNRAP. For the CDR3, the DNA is TGTGCTACTTTGAGTCTGGGGACCCAGTACTTC. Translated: CATLSLGTQYF.

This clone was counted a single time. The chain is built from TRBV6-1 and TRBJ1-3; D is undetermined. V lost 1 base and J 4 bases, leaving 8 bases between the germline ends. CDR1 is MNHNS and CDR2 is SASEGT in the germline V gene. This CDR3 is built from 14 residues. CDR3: CASSEGTAGNTIYF. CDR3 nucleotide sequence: TGTGCCAGCAGTGAAGGTACAGCCGGAAACACCATATATTTT.

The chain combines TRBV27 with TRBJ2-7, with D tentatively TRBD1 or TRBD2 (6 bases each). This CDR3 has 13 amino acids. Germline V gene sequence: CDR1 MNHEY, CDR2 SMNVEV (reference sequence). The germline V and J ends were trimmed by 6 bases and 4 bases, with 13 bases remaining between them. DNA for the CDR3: TGTGCCAGCAGGCGGGACAAAGATTACGAGCAGTACTTC. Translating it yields CASRRDKDYEQYF.

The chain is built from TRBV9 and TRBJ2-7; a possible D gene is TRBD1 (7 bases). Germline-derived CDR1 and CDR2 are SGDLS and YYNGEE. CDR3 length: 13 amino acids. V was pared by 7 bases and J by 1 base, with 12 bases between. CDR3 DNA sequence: TGTGCCAGCGGCAGGGGGGATTCCTACGAGCAGTACTTC. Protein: CASGRGDSYEQYF. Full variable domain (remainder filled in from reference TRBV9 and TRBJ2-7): DSGVTQTPKHLITATGQRVTLRCSPRSGDLSVYWYQQSLDQGLQFLIQYYNGEERAKGNILERFSAQQFPDLHSELNLSSLELGDSALYFCASGRGDSYEQYFGPGTRLTVT.

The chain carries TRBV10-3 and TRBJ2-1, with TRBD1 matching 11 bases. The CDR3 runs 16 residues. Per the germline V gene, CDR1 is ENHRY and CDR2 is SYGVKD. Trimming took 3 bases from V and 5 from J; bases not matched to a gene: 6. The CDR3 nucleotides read TGTGCCATCAGTGATGTGGACAGGGGGCCCGACAATGAGCAGTTCTTC. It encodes CAISDVDRGPDNEQFF.

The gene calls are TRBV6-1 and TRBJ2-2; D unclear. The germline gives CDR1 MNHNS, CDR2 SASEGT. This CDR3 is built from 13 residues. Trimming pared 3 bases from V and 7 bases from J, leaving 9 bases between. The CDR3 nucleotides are TGTGCCAGCAGTGACCCATATGGCGGGGAGCTGTTTTTT. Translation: CASSDPYGGELFF.

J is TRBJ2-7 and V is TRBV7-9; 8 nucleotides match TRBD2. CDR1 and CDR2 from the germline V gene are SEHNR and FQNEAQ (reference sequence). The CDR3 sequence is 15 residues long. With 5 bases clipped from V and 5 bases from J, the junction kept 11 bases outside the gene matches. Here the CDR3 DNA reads TGTGCCAGCAGCATATCCGGCGGGAGGATGAACGAGCAGTACTTC. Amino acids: CASSISGGRMNEQYF.

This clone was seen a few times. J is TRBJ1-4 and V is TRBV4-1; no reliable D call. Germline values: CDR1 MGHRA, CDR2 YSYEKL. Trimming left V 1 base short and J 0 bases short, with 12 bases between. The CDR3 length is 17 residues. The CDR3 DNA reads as TGCGCCAGCAGCCAAGGGAGGTTGGTTGCAACTAATGAAAAACTGTTTTTT. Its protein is CASSQGRLVATNEKLFF.